This T cell receptor (beta chain) emerged from a study of T cell responses to AZD1222 COVID-19 vaccine. On the study more broadly: Recipients boosted at about 4 weeks or about 12 weeks are pooled.

Data came from immunoSEQ multiplex PCR; TCRdb stores just in-frame clones and leaves some out. The data hold around 99,000 clones, with approximately 90% observed a single time. Germline CDR1 is LNHDA and CDR2 is SQIVND (reference sequence). The CDR3 totals 15 residues. The V gene end was trimmed by 7 bases and the J gene end by 1 base; junction bases not matched to a gene: 9. Concerning this clone itself: Its specificity is not known.

Study results and limitations: Most donors were white British and more were female, and clonal diversity was possibly underestimated. Distributed over spike, vaccine-associated CD4 TCRs predominated at 160-218 and 743-854.

The V gene is TRBV19, the J gene TRBJ1-1; TRBD1 agrees at 7 bases. The source was peripheral blood, collected on day 0 of AZD1222 vaccination. The TCR comes from an adult in good health. As DNA, the CDR3 is TGTGCCAGTACTCAAAGGGGGCTGGCGAACACTGAAGCTTTCTTT. This gives the protein CASTQRGLANTEAFF.